One and the same sample provided the 21 T cell receptor beta chains below, sequenced in a study of tumor-infiltrating lymphocytes in localized non-small cell lung cancer. TCRdb's copy holds only in-frame clones and misses some; the assay was immunoSEQ multiplex PCR. This sample has more than 10,000 clones; about 82% occur once, and the top ten carry 12%. Sequencing was performed on uninvolved lung tissue not adjacent to the tumor. The receptors derive from a human donor with non-small cell lung cancer.

This clone is judged medium-sized. The chain has TRBV7-3 and TRBJ2-3; unclear D gene. The CDR3 totals 13 residues. The germline V gene has CDR1 SGHTA and CDR2 FQGTGA. With 6 bases removed from V and 1 base from J, the gap between germline ends came to 8 bases. Here the CDR3 DNA reads TGTGCCAGCAGTGAGATGGGCACAGATACGCAGTATTTT. Translating it yields CASSEMGTDTQYF.

V and J are TRBV5-6 and TRBJ1-2, with D perhaps matching TRBD1 (6 bases). Trimming shortened V by 4 bases and J by 5 bases, and 18 bases separated the two germline ends. The CDR3 sequence is 15 residues long. The V gene's germline CDR1 is SGHDT and CDR2 YYEEEE. The CDR3 sequence: CASSGPRSDRYGYTF. The CDR3 nucleotides are TGTGCCAGCAGCGGCCCAAGATCGGACAGATATGGCTACACCTTC.

This clone has only a few counts. The J gene is TRBJ1-5, the V gene TRBV6-5; D is undetermined. This CDR3 has 12 amino acids. Germline V CDR1 and CDR2: MNHEY, SVGAGI. V gave up 6 bases and J gave up 0 bases, with 3 bases separating them. CDR3 protein: CASSGSNQPQHF. The CDR3 nucleotides read TGTGCCAGCAGCGGTAGCAATCAGCCCCAGCATTTT.

The chain has TRBV19 and TRBJ1-5; D uncertain. The CDR3 spans 18 residues. The germline V gene encodes CDR1 LNHDA and CDR2 SQIVND (reference sequence). The germline V and J ends were trimmed by 9 bases and 6 bases, with 30 bases remaining between them. The CDR3 nucleotides read TGTGCCAGCAATCCCATCCCAGGCGGAGCCGGTGGTAGTCAGCCCCAGCATTTT. As protein: CASNPIPGGAGGSQPQHF. Full variable domain (missing parts from reference TRBV19 and TRBJ1-5): DGGITQSPKYLFRKEGQNVTLSCEQNLNHDAMYWYRQDPGQGLRLIYYSQIVNDFQKGDIAEGYSVSREKKESFPLTVTSAQKNPTAFYLCASNPIPGGAGGSQPQHFGDGTRLSIL.

V gene TRBV12-5 combines with J gene TRBJ1-6; D gene uncertain. The CDR3 has 16 amino acids. V was cut by 4 bases and J by 7 bases, with 17 bases left in between. Germline-derived CDR1 and CDR2 are LGHNT and FRNRAP. CDR3 sequence (DNA): TGTGCTAGTGGTTCGGACCGCCCGACTTACAATTCACCCCTCCACTTT. Its protein product is CASGSDRPTYNSPLHF.

The chain is built from TRBV19 and TRBJ1-5; D is unresolved. The V and J ends lost 5 bases and 3 bases respectively, with 8 bases between them. CDR1 and CDR2 (germline): LNHDA, SQIVND (reference sequence). CDR3 length equals 13 residues. CDR3 sequence: CASSGVNNQPQHF. CDR3 in DNA: TGTGCCAGTAGTGGGGTAAACAATCAGCCCCAGCATTTT. Full variable domain (rest looked up from reference TRBV19 and TRBJ1-5): DGGITQSPKYLFRKEGQNVTLSCEQNLNHDAMYWYRQDPGQGLRLIYYSQIVNDFQKGDIAEGYSVSREKKESFPLTVTSAQKNPTAFYLCASSGVNNQPQHFGDGTRLSIL.

V is TRBV5-4 and J is TRBJ2-5, with D possibly TRBD1 on 5 matching bases. The CDR3 spans 16 residues. Between the trimmed V and J ends, which lost 0 bases and 4 bases, there was a span of 16 bases. Germline V gene data show CDR1 as SGHNT and CDR2 as YYREEE (reference sequence). CDR3: CASSLGRAGSGETQYF. The CDR3 DNA follows: TGTGCCAGCAGCTTGGGCAGGGCTGGATCGGGAGAGACCCAGTACTTC.

V is TRBV6-1 and J is TRBJ1-3; D remains unclear. This CDR3 is 12 amino acids long. From germline, CDR1 is MNHNS and CDR2 SASEGT. The V gene lost 3 bases and the J gene lost 2 bases, with 2 bases spanning the gap. CDR3 sequence: CASSETGNTIYF. DNA of the CDR3: TGTGCCAGCAGTGAGACTGGAAACACCATATATTTT.

The rearrangement joins TRBV11-2 to TRBJ2-2, with 7 bases fitting TRBD1. This CDR3 is built from 14 residues. The V segment lost 8 bases and the J segment 3 bases; nucleotides outside the gene matches: 6. The V gene's germline CDR1 is SGHAT and CDR2 FQNNGV. CDR3 bases: TGTGCCAGCGTACGGGACAGAGACACCGGGGAGCTGTTTTTT. It yields the protein CASVRDRDTGELFF.

The chain joins TRBV5-4 to TRBJ1-1; D may be TRBD1 (5 bases). Germline V gene lookup returns CDR1 SGHNT and CDR2 YYREEE (reference sequence). V was trimmed by 3 bases and J by 4 bases, leaving 13 bases between them. There are 14 residues in the CDR3. The CDR3 nucleotides are TGTGCCAGCAGCTCGGAACCTGGGGGCACTGAAGCTTTCTTT. This encodes CASSSEPGGTEAFF.

The genes are TRBV7-2 and TRBJ1-5; D is unresolved. The CDR3 runs 14 residues. V was trimmed by 3 bases and J by 7 bases, leaving 13 bases between them. Germline-derived CDR1 and CDR2 are SGHTA and FQGNSA. For the CDR3, the DNA is TGTGCCAGCAGCTTGTCGGAGGGTGGGCAGCCCCAGCATTTT. It specifies CASSLSEGGQPQHF.

This clone was picked up one time. This chain uses TRBV30 with TRBJ1-2, with 12 bases lining up with TRBD1. Germline CDR1 and CDR2: GTSNPN and SVGIG (reference sequence). The trim removed 0 bases at V and 6 bases at J, leaving 11 bases unmatched. This CDR3 is 17 amino acids long. CDR3 bases: TGTGCCTGGAGTGTAAGGGACAGGGGGCTGAAGAGCGATGGCTACACCTTC. Translating it yields CAWSVRDRGLKSDGYTF.

The V call is TRBV5-1, the J call TRBJ2-1; 8 positions match TRBD1. The germline CDR1 and CDR2 sequences are SGHRS and YFSETQ. Unmatched junction bases numbered 6, after V lost 4 bases and J lost 6 bases. The CDR3 is 14 residues long. Here the CDR3 reads CASSLGQGRNEQFF. The CDR3 DNA is TGCGCCAGCAGCCTCGGACAGGGTCGCAATGAGCAGTTCTTC.

The chain couples TRBV5-8 to TRBJ2-5; D is tentatively TRBD1 or TRBD2 (5 bases each). The ends were cut back, 2 bases at V and 5 bases at J, with 10 bases in the middle. From germline, CDR1 is SGHTS and CDR2 YDEGEE. The CDR3 covers 13 residues. The CDR3 DNA reads as TGTGCCAGCAGCTTCAAGGGGACGGAGACCCAGTACTTC. Its translation is CASSFKGTETQYF.

J is TRBJ2-3 and V is TRBV9, with 12 bases identical to TRBD1. V shed 2 bases and J 7 bases; nucleotides not matched to a gene: 5. CDR1 and CDR2 from the germline V gene are SGDLS and YYNGEE. The CDR3 is made up of 15 amino acids. CDR3 protein: CASSVEGQGANTQYF. The CDR3, as DNA: TGTGCCAGCAGCGTTGAGGGACAGGGGGCAAATACGCAGTATTTT.

This clone was recorded once. V is TRBV28 and J is TRBJ2-7; weak D call: TRBD1 (5 bases). The CDR3 length is 12 residues. Trimming removed 4 bases at V and 3 bases at J, with 7 bases between. CDR1 and CDR2 from the germline V gene are MDHEN and SYDVKM. In nucleotides, the CDR3 is TGTGCCAGCAGTTCCAGGGTCTACGAGCAGTACTTC. Encoded protein: CASSSRVYEQYF.

The V call is TRBV7-3, the J call TRBJ2-3; 13 positions agree with TRBD2. Looked up from germline, CDR1 is SGHTA and CDR2 is FQGTGA. The CDR3 runs to 15 residues. The ends lost 5 bases at V and 5 bases at J; junction bases unmatched: 4. The CDR3 protein is CASSIGLAGEDTQYF. CDR3 sequence (DNA): TGTGCCAGCAGCATCGGACTAGCGGGGGAAGATACGCAGTATTTT.

The chain links TRBV7-2 to TRBJ1-5; D is uncertain. The germline V gene encodes CDR1 SGHTA and CDR2 FQGNSA. The CDR3 is 14 amino acids. Trimming removed 7 bases from V and 0 bases from J, with 10 bases in between. The CDR3 loop is CASTLGNSNQPQHF. The DNA of the CDR3 is TGTGCCAGCACCCTAGGGAATAGCAATCAGCCCCAGCATTTT.

The chain recombines TRBV4-1 with TRBJ1-1; 9 bases fit TRBD1. V lost 6 bases to trimming and J lost 1 base; unmatched junction nucleotides: 0. The CDR3 length is 13 residues. CDR1 and CDR2 from the germline V gene are MGHRA and YSYEKL. In DNA form, the CDR3 reads TGCGCCAGCAGGGGACAGGGGAACACTGAAGCTTTCTTT. Its translation: CASRGQGNTEAFF.

The rearrangement uses TRBV4-1 and TRBJ1-5; maybe TRBD1 (5 bases). The V end lost 2 bases, the J end lost 5 bases, and 13 bases lay between the germline ends. Germline lookup yields CDR1 MGHRA and CDR2 YSYEKL. The CDR3 is 15 residues long. As DNA, the CDR3 is TGCGCCAGCAGCCAAATTACAGGAGCCCATCAGCCCCAGCATTTT. Residues: CASSQITGAHQPQHF.

This clone was seen more than once but under ten times. The chain joins TRBV19 to TRBJ2-1; 13 bases are a match to TRBD2. There are 18 residues in the CDR3. Per the germline V gene, CDR1 is LNHDA and CDR2 is SQIVND (reference sequence). V was clipped by 8 bases and J by 6 bases; unmatched bases: 16. The CDR3, as DNA: TGTGCCAGTTCCGGGACTAGCGGGGCTACGTCCCGGTCCAATGAGCAGTTCTTC. It translates to CASSGTSGATSRSNEQFF.